The clone carrying this TCR beta chain was seen a handful of times. This specimen comes from a study of sequential checkpoint blockade in melanoma. At the level of the study: 90 to 95 pretreatment tumor DNA samples were TCRβ immunosequenced. More than 20 patients had tumor biopsies before treatment and at week 13.

The treatment was: randomized to nivolumab then ipilimumab (arm A) or the reverse (arm B). DNA-damaging chemotherapy had not been given to any patient beforehand. The assay was immunoSEQ multiplex PCR, and TCRdb's table has in-frame clones only and misses some. The data contain 8,000 to 10,000 clones, 20% to 25% of them singletons. The CDR3 consists of 11 residues. V was clipped by 5 bases and J by 10 bases, with 9 bases between them. This clonotype was sampled from a human donor with melanoma. The input for sequencing was tumor tissue (inferred from file names), taken from a patient given nivolumab and ipilimumab in sequence. The V and J genes are TRBV6-7 and TRBJ2-1, with D possibly matching TRBD2 (5 bases). TRBV6-7 qualifies as an ORF whose function is uncertain. Written as DNA, the CDR3 is TGTGCCAGCAGTCAGAGGAGGGAGCAGTTCTTC. Its protein is CASSQRREQFF.